Below, one T cell receptor beta chain is given with its context. Antigen: not known. V was trimmed by 3 bases and J by 2 bases, leaving 10 bases between them. The CDR3 runs 14 residues. The germline V gene has CDR1 LNHDA and CDR2 SQIVND (reference sequence). These data originate in a study of shared clonotypes between healthy human individuals. As for the study in general: In total, the donors were a couple of women and a few men aged 18 to 49.

Sequencing was performed with immunoSEQ multiplex PCR; in TCRdb, only in-frame clones are kept and a portion is missing. Of approximately 720,000 clones listed, about three quarters are singletons. Study results and caveats: Clonotypes not shared had lower generation probabilities than those common to all four donors.

Donors had no recently reported acute infections or vaccinations and were HIV-negative. The sequenced material came from memory CD4+ T cells sorted from blood. Subset: CD45RA-negative fraction. The rearrangement uses TRBV19 and TRBJ1-1; D unresolved. The TCR originated in a woman aged 30 to 39 in good health. The CDR3 DNA sequence: TGTGCCAGTAGTATGGCAGCTTCAAACACTGAAGCTTTCTTT. Amino acids: CASSMAASNTEAFF.